This entry lists 13 T cell receptor beta chains sequenced from one sample in a study of OX40 agonist ivuxolimab in advanced cancers. Generated by immunoSEQ multiplex PCR, the TCRdb table keeps only in-frame clones and is missing some. The table shows some 87,000 clones, with around 94% occurring only once. The source was CD4+ or CD8+ T cells sorted from blood, collected in a trial of the OX40 agonist ivuxolimab. The receptor source for this set is an adult with an advanced solid tumor such as melanoma, head and neck, liver or kidney cancer.

The chain carries TRBV5-4 and TRBJ1-1; D remains unclear. Trimming left V 2 bases short and J 5 bases short, with 7 bases between. This CDR3 region has 12 residues. Germline-derived CDR1 and CDR2 are SGHNT and YYREEE (reference sequence). Written as DNA, the CDR3 is TGTGCCAGCAGCTTAGATTCGACTGAAGCTTTCTTT. As protein: CASSLDSTEAFF.

The V gene is TRBV6-5, the J gene TRBJ2-2, with D uncertain. CDR3 length: 14 amino acids. Germline CDR1 is MNHEY and CDR2 is SVGAGI. V gave up 3 bases and J gave up 0 bases, with 5 bases separating them. CDR3: CASSYGANTGELFF. CDR3 nucleotide sequence: TGTGCCAGCAGTTATGGTGCGAACACCGGGGAGCTGTTTTTT.

The chain is built from TRBV25-1 and TRBJ2-5; D is ambiguous. The CDR3 is 13 residues long. Germline-derived CDR1 and CDR2 are MGHDK and SYGVNS. V was clipped by 4 bases and J by 5 bases, with 11 bases between them. The CDR3 DNA follows: TGTGCCAGCAGTGTGCCCTGGGTGGAGACCCAGTACTTC. This encodes CASSVPWVETQYF.

The J gene is TRBJ1-4, the V gene TRBV7-2; no clear D. The CDR3 sequence is 15 residues long. CDR1 and CDR2 from the germline V gene are SGHTA and FQGNSA. V lost 4 bases and J 0 bases, leaving 9 bases between the germline ends. In nucleotides, the CDR3 is TGTGCCAGCAGCTCCTTGCCAGCAACTAATGAAAAACTGTTTTTT. Its protein is CASSSLPATNEKLFF.

The chain employs TRBV13 and TRBJ2-7; D ambiguous. Trimming shortened V by 1 base and J by 5 bases, and 12 bases separated the two germline ends. The germline CDR1 and CDR2 sequences are PRHDT and FYEKMQ (reference sequence). The CDR3 length is 14 residues. DNA for the CDR3: TGTGCCAGCAGCTTAGTGGGAAGGCAGGACGAGCAGTACTTC. Protein sequence: CASSLVGRQDEQYF.

The J gene is TRBJ1-5, the V gene TRBV7-9, with D unresolved. The CDR3 totals 13 residues. The germline V and J ends were trimmed by 2 bases and 4 bases, with 6 bases remaining between them. The germline V gene has CDR1 SEHNR and CDR2 FQNEAQ (reference sequence). This chain's CDR3 is CASSLNSNQPQHF. The CDR3 DNA follows: TGTGCCAGCAGCTTAAACAGTAATCAGCCCCAGCATTTT.

This clone was detected once. This chain connects TRBV7-8 to TRBJ2-7; 7 positions agree with TRBD1. Unmatched junction bases numbered 10, after V lost 9 bases and J lost 5 bases. The CDR3 consists of 13 residues. Per germline, CDR1 SGHVS and CDR2 FQNEAQ. The CDR3, as DNA: TGTGCCAGTACGGGACAGTTCGGGAACGAGCAGTACTTC. This gives the protein CASTGQFGNEQYF.

The chain carries TRBV5-4 and TRBJ1-4; 10 positions match TRBD1. The V and J ends lost 0 bases and 5 bases, in that order; junction bases with no gene match: 10. Germline V CDR1 and CDR2: SGHNT, YYREEE (reference sequence). This CDR3 spans 18 amino acids. The CDR3 nucleotides are TGTGCCAGCAGCTTGGGCGGACAGGGGGGAGGGATCAATGAAAAACTGTTTTTT. Translation: CASSLGGQGGGINEKLFF.

The V call is TRBV7-9, the J call TRBJ1-2; D gene ambiguous. Germline V gene data show CDR1 as SEHNR and CDR2 as FQNEAQ (reference sequence). The length of the CDR3 is 13 residues. Between the trimmed V and J ends, which lost 7 bases and 8 bases, there was a span of 17 bases. CDR3 bases: TGTGCCAGCACCCACTCCCCCCTCGACGGCTACACCTTC. Translation: CASTHSPLDGYTF.

Only one count was recorded for this clone. The chain couples TRBV5-4 to TRBJ2-7, with D hard to call. The CDR3 is 13 amino acids. Deletions cut 0 bases from V and 3 bases from J, with 7 bases between. Germline CDR1 and CDR2: SGHNT and YYREEE (reference sequence). The CDR3, as DNA: TGTGCCAGCAGCTTGGCCTTGGGCTACGAGCAGTACTTC. Its translation: CASSLALGYEQYF.

This clone was detected a few times. The chain carries TRBV7-9 and TRBJ1-2, with 7 bases matching TRBD1. J lost 11 bases, V lost 5 bases, and 5 bases had no gene match. This CDR3 has 11 residues. The germline gives CDR1 SEHNR, CDR2 FQNEAQ (reference sequence). The CDR3 coding sequence is TGTGCCAGCAGCCCCGGGACAGAGTACACCTTC. This sequence encodes CASSPGTEYTF.

This sequence joins TRBV7-2 and TRBJ1-2; D not certain. This CDR3 is built from 13 residues. Germline loops: CDR1 SGHTA, CDR2 FQGNSA. The V end lost 1 base, the J end lost 4 bases, and 7 bases lay between the germline ends. The CDR3 region is CASSLGQTYGYTF. The CDR3 region has the DNA TGTGCCAGCAGCTTAGGGCAGACCTATGGCTACACCTTC.

This chain uses TRBV7-9 with TRBJ1-1; 9 nucleotides line up with TRBD1. The CDR3 is made up of 14 amino acids. Germline CDR1 reads SEHNR; CDR2 reads FQNEAQ (reference sequence). V lost 6 bases to trimming and J lost 6 bases; unmatched junction nucleotides: 8. The CDR3 sequence: CASRQGGQGPEAFF. The CDR3 DNA reads as TGTGCCAGCAGGCAGGGCGGACAGGGGCCTGAAGCTTTCTTT. Filled out from reference TRBV7-9 and TRBJ1-1, the complete variable domain reads DTGVSQNPRHKITKRGQNVTFRCDPISEHNRLYWYRQTLGQGPEFLTYFQNEAQLEKSRLLSDRFSAERPKGSFSTLEIQRTEQGDSAMYLCASRQGGQGPEAFFGQGTRLTVV.